The 12 T cell receptor beta chains below come from one sample, sequenced in a study of cytomegalovirus exposure and HLA in healthy donors. Amplification used 60 Vbeta primers and 13 Jbeta primers. Some clones are missing from TCRdb's copy, which holds only in-frame ones; the method was immunoSEQ multiplex PCR. The sample lists over 150,000 clones; about four fifths were seen once. Sequences were obtained from PBMCs. Receptors were obtained from a man younger than 40 in good health and CMV-seronegative.

The V gene is TRBV5-1, the J gene TRBJ2-5; 7 nucleotides match TRBD2. The CDR3 covers 16 residues. V shed 3 bases, J shed 4 bases, and the junction held 12 bases outside the gene matches. Germline-derived CDR1 and CDR2 are SGHRS and YFSETQ. CDR3: CASSSGGTIDRETQYF. Written as DNA, the CDR3 is TGCGCCAGCAGCTCCGGCGGGACTATAGATCGAGAGACCCAGTACTTC.

This clone has just a few counts. V gene TRBV10-3 combines with J gene TRBJ2-1, with 9 bases aligning to TRBD1. V gave up 6 bases and J gave up 10 bases; unmatched junction bases: 10. The length of the CDR3 is 14 residues. Germline lookup yields CDR1 ENHRY and CDR2 SYGVKD. CDR3 DNA: TGTGCCATCAGCCAGCAACAGGGGGCGGGCGAGCAGTTCTTC. Amino acids: CAISQQQGAGEQFF.

The chain is built from TRBV2 and TRBJ1-5, with no clear D. Deletions cut 1 base from V and 0 bases from J, with 7 bases between. The V gene's germline CDR1 is SNHLY and CDR2 FYNNEI. The CDR3 is 15 residues long. CDR3 nucleotide sequence: TGTGCCAGCAGTGAAGGACTAAGTAGCAATCAGCCCCAGCATTTT. Protein: CASSEGLSSNQPQHF.

There are a few counts of this clone. This chain connects TRBV30 to TRBJ2-2, with D perhaps TRBD1 (5 bases). Trimming left V 5 bases short and J 5 bases short, with 9 bases between. This CDR3 has 12 residues. Looked up from germline, CDR1 is GTSNPN and CDR2 is SVGIG (reference sequence). The CDR3 bases are TGTGCCTGGGAAGGGGTGACCGGGGAGCTGTTTTTT. Amino acid sequence: CAWEGVTGELFF.

In this sample, this clone turned up once. The chain has TRBV27 and TRBJ2-3; 12 bases are a match to TRBD2. With 5 bases clipped from V and 1 base from J, the junction kept 4 bases outside the gene matches. CDR1 and CDR2 (germline): MNHEY, SMNVEV (reference sequence). The CDR3 consists of 16 residues. The CDR3 nucleotides read TGTGCCAGCAGTGTACTAGCGGGAGGCCGCACAGATACGCAGTATTTT. Protein product: CASSVLAGGRTDTQYF.

This clone was detected only a few times. V usage is TRBV6-1 and J usage is TRBJ2-3; TRBD1 is a possible D gene (6 bases). The CDR3 covers 13 residues. Germline CDR1 reads MNHNS; CDR2 reads SASEGT. V dropped 7 bases and J dropped 3 bases, with 11 bases sitting between them. CDR3 DNA: TGTGCCAGCATTTCAGACAGGACAGATACGCAGTATTTT. Translation: CASISDRTDTQYF.

The V gene is TRBV5-1, the J gene TRBJ2-3; D possibly corresponds to TRBD2 (6 bases). V lost 3 bases and J 3 bases, leaving 17 bases between the germline ends. Germline loops: CDR1 SGHRS, CDR2 YFSETQ. The CDR3 has 16 amino acids. CDR3 in amino acids: CASSSRTLGGTDTQYF. DNA for the CDR3: TGCGCCAGCAGCTCAAGGACCCTCGGGGGTACAGATACGCAGTATTTT.

The gene calls are TRBV9 and TRBJ1-1, with a tentative D call TRBD1 (5 bases). This CDR3 contains 13 residues. V lost 5 bases to trimming and J lost 6 bases, with 14 bases between them. Germline V gene lookup returns CDR1 SGDLS and CDR2 YYNGEE. CDR3 amino acids: CASSPRDSAEAFF. The DNA of the CDR3 is TGTGCCAGCAGTCCCAGGGACTCGGCTGAAGCTTTCTTT.

CDR3 sequence reads: CASSYDGRGTYEQYF. The CDR3 DNA reads as TGTGCCAGCAGTTATGATGGGCGGGGGACCTACGAGCAGTACTTC. The J gene is TRBJ2-7, the V gene TRBV6-5, with 7 bases identical to TRBD2. Germline CDR1 is MNHEY and CDR2 is SVGAGI. The CDR3 runs to 15 residues. With 3 bases clipped from V and 2 bases from J, the junction kept 7 bases outside the gene matches.

The rearrangement links TRBV6-6 to TRBJ2-7; D ambiguous. This CDR3 has 14 residues. V gave up 2 bases and J gave up 2 bases, with 10 bases separating them. The V gene's germline CDR1 is MNHNY and CDR2 SVGAGI (reference sequence). Written as DNA, the CDR3 is TGTGCCAGCAGTTACAAAGACATAACCTACGAGCAGTACTTC. It encodes CASSYKDITYEQYF.

The chain joins TRBV27 to TRBJ2-1; D not certain. Looked up from germline, CDR1 is MNHEY and CDR2 is SMNVEV (reference sequence). The CDR3 extends over 14 amino acids. The V gene lost 5 bases and the J gene lost 7 bases, with 15 bases spanning the gap. In nucleotides, the CDR3 is TGTGCCAGCAGTCTAATACAGCCTTCAAATGAGCAGTTCTTC. Translated, it gives CASSLIQPSNEQFF.

Notes on this clone: This CDR3 is also generated by other DNA sequences in the sample. The chain recombines TRBV15 with TRBJ1-2; 10 bases map to TRBD1. Trimming cost V 8 bases and J 8 bases; bases outside gene matches: 8. Per the germline V gene, CDR1 is LNHNV and CDR2 is YYDKDF (reference sequence). This CDR3 is 13 amino acids long. DNA for the CDR3: TGTGCCACCTCCCGGGACAGGGGTGACGGCTACACCTTC. It encodes CATSRDRGDGYTF.